These 27 T cell receptor beta chains were all obtained from the same sample, sequenced in a study of cytomegalovirus exposure and HLA in healthy donors. Researchers ran the PCR with 60 Vbeta and 13 Jbeta primers. Sequenced by immunoSEQ multiplex PCR; TCRdb stores in-frame clones only, minus some. The sample records about 140,000 clones, 65% to 85% being singletons. Sequencing was carried out using PBMCs. Every receptor here comes from a male donor in good health and CMV-seronegative.

This chain links TRBV9 with TRBJ1-1; 10 bases are a match to TRBD1. Germline loops: CDR1 SGDLS, CDR2 YYNGEE. The junction had 9 bases not matched to a gene; V was cut back by 0 bases and J by 10 bases. This CDR3 spans 15 amino acids. The CDR3 spells CASSVGSEGTGVAFF. DNA for the CDR3: TGTGCCAGCAGCGTAGGATCCGAGGGGACAGGGGTAGCTTTCTTT.

In regard to this clone: The junction and the germline gene differ at one end; a read error may be behind it. Other nucleotide sequences from this sample produce the same CDR3. V and J are TRBV6-4 and TRBJ2-3; 11 nucleotides align to TRBD2. Looked up from germline, CDR1 is MRHNA and CDR2 is SNTAGT. The CDR3 contains 14 residues. The DNA of the CDR3 is TGTGCTAGCAGTGCTAGCGGGGGGACAGATACGCAGTATTTT. It yields the protein CASSASGGTDTQYF.

Only a few counts were recorded for this clone. The chain joins TRBV11-2 to TRBJ2-5; possible D gene TRBD1, 5 bases. Trimming took off 8 bases at V and 4 bases at J, with 17 bases between the two ends. The CDR3 extends over 14 amino acids. Per the germline V gene, CDR1 is SGHAT and CDR2 is FQNNGV. The CDR3 region is CASPGLKNGETQYF. The CDR3 DNA sequence: TGTGCCAGCCCAGGGTTGAAGAATGGAGAGACCCAGTACTTC.

The rearrangement joins TRBV6-4 to TRBJ2-1; possible D gene TRBD2, 6 bases. The V gene lost 4 bases and the J gene lost 6 bases, with 10 bases spanning the gap. This CDR3 has 13 residues. The V gene's germline CDR1 is MRHNA and CDR2 SNTAGT. The CDR3 DNA sequence: TGTGCCAGCAGTGTGGAGGAGGGCAATGAGCAGTTCTTC. The encoded protein is CASSVEEGNEQFF.

The chain links TRBV6-5 to TRBJ1-1, with TRBD1 matching 8 bases. The CDR3 is made up of 16 amino acids. With 1 base clipped from V and 1 base from J, the junction kept 5 bases outside the gene matches. Germline V gives CDR1 MNHEY, CDR2 SVGAGI. In DNA, the CDR3 is TGTGCCAGCAGTTACTTCGGACAGGGAACGAACACTGAAGCTTTCTTT. Translating it yields CASSYFGQGTNTEAFF.

This chain links TRBV6-1 with TRBJ2-5, with 7 bases aligning to TRBD1. Germline V gene lookup returns CDR1 MNHNS and CDR2 SASEGT. The CDR3 runs 14 residues. V lost 6 bases and J lost 4; bases outside the gene matches: 8. This CDR3 is CASRRQGSGETQYF. CDR3 DNA: TGTGCCAGCAGGAGACAGGGATCTGGAGAGACCCAGTACTTC.

The chain carries TRBV27 and TRBJ2-1; D is possibly TRBD2 (5 bases). The CDR3 has 14 amino acids. V was shortened by 6 bases and J by 2 bases, with 11 bases between the two germline ends. Per germline, CDR1 MNHEY and CDR2 SMNVEV (reference sequence). The CDR3 sequence is CASRSGLTYNEQFF. CDR3 sequence (DNA): TGTGCCAGCAGAAGCGGATTAACCTACAATGAGCAGTTCTTC.

This chain uses TRBV4-1 with TRBJ1-4; D is unresolved. The CDR3 sequence is 15 residues long. CDR1 and CDR2 from the germline V gene are MGHRA and YSYEKL. Trimming removed 0 bases from V and 4 bases from J, with 9 bases in between. This CDR3 reads CASSQETGNNEKLFF. CDR3 sequence (DNA): TGCGCCAGCAGCCAAGAGACCGGGAATAATGAAAAACTGTTTTTT.

V usage is TRBV7-3 and J usage is TRBJ2-1; 10 positions match TRBD2. CDR3 length equals 18 residues. J lost 4 bases, V lost 0 bases, and 9 bases had no gene match. Germline V CDR1 and CDR2: SGHTA, FQGTGA. The CDR3 DNA reads TGTGCCAGCAGCTTAACAGGTTCTAGCGGGAGACCTTACAATGAGCAGTTCTTC. This sequence encodes CASSLTGSSGRPYNEQFF. Variable domain in full (rest from reference TRBV7-3 and TRBJ2-1): GAGVSQTPSNKVTEKGKYVELRCDPISGHTALYWYRQSLGQGPEFLIYFQGTGAADDSGLPNDRFFAVRPEGSVSTLKIQRTERGDSAVYLCASSLTGSSGRPYNEQFFGPGTRLTVL.

This clone was observed once. The chain couples TRBV14 to TRBJ2-4; 11 bases align to TRBD1. With 2 bases clipped from V and 0 bases from J, the junction kept 12 bases outside the gene matches. The CDR3 sequence is 20 residues long. CDR1 is SGHDN, CDR2 FVKESK, per germline. Here the CDR3 DNA reads TGTGCCAGCAGCCAACATACTTCGGGACAGGGGGGTATAGCCAAAAACATTCAGTACTTC. Protein product: CASSQHTSGQGGIAKNIQYF.

The chain recombines TRBV10-3 with TRBJ2-3; TRBD2 aligns across 12 bases. Germline V CDR1 and CDR2: ENHRY, SYGVKD. This CDR3 contains 16 residues. V lost 6 bases and J lost 7; bases outside the gene matches: 11. CDR3: CAIRGPASGGVNTQYF. CDR3 DNA sequence: TGTGCCATCAGGGGGCCAGCTAGCGGGGGGGTAAATACGCAGTATTTT.

The gene calls are TRBV4-3 and TRBJ2-7, with 10 bases aligning to TRBD2. Germline V gives CDR1 LGHNA, CDR2 YSLEER. The CDR3 length is 14 residues. V trimming: 4 bases; J trimming: 4 bases; junction bases outside the gene matches: 4. CDR3 sequence (DNA): TGCGCCAGCAGCCTGGGACTAGCGAGGTACGAGCAGTACTTC. It translates to CASSLGLARYEQYF.

The chain employs TRBV27 and TRBJ2-7, with D uncertain. V gave up 6 bases and J gave up 3 bases, with 6 bases separating them. Germline-derived CDR1 and CDR2 are MNHEY and SMNVEV (reference sequence). The CDR3 is 11 residues long. The CDR3 here is CASRDNYEQYF. The DNA for the CDR3 is TGTGCCAGCAGAGACAACTACGAGCAGTACTTC.

V usage is TRBV23-1 and J usage is TRBJ1-5; D gene uncertain. TRBV23-1 is placed among ORFs of uncertain function. The CDR3 sequence is 14 residues long. V was trimmed by 4 bases and J by 0 bases, leaving 7 bases between them. CDR3 sequence reads: CASSRVNSNQPQHF. The CDR3 region has the DNA TGCGCCAGCAGTCGTGTTAATAGCAATCAGCCCCAGCATTTT.

This clone was seen more than once but under ten times. V usage is TRBV27 and J usage is TRBJ1-1, with no clear D. This CDR3 has 12 amino acids. The germline gives CDR1 MNHEY, CDR2 SMNVEV (reference sequence). Trimming cost V 4 bases and J 5 bases, with 8 bases left between them. The chain's CDR3 is CASSSGYTEAFF. DNA for the CDR3: TGTGCCAGCAGTTCGGGATATACTGAAGCTTTCTTT.

The chain couples TRBV25-1 to TRBJ1-5; D is uncertain. Per germline, CDR1 MGHDK and CDR2 SYGVNS. CDR3 length: 14 amino acids. Trimming took off 2 bases at V and 7 bases at J, with 12 bases between the two ends. The CDR3, as DNA: TGTGCCAGCAGTGAAGGAAGTGGGCCGCAGCCCCAGCATTTT. Its protein product is CASSEGSGPQPQHF. The full variable domain, its missing parts supplied by reference TRBV25-1 and TRBJ1-5, is EADIYQTPRYLVIGTGKKITLECSQTMGHDKMYWYQQDPGMELHLIHYSYGVNSTEKGDLSSESTVSRIRTEHFPLTLESARPSHTSQYLCASSEGSGPQPQHFGDGTRLSIL.

The chain joins TRBV7-6 to TRBJ1-1, with 9 bases lining up with TRBD1. The germline V gene has CDR1 SGHVS and CDR2 FNYEAQ. The CDR3 runs 14 residues. J was trimmed by 7 bases and V by 3 bases; bases with no gene match: 6. CDR3 nucleotides: TGTGCCAGCAGCTTCGGGACAGGGCGTAATGAAGCTTTCTTT. Its protein product is CASSFGTGRNEAFF.

This sequence joins TRBV27 and TRBJ2-3, with unresolved D. CDR1 is MNHEY and CDR2 is SMNVEV in the germline V gene (reference sequence). This CDR3 has 13 amino acids. Trimming cost V 4 bases and J 2 bases, with 7 bases left between them. The CDR3 bases are TGTGCCAGCAGTTCACATGACACAGATACGCAGTATTTT. Translated, it gives CASSSHDTDTQYF.

The CDR3 DNA reads as TGTGCCAGCAGCTTGGGTCAGGGTTCAACTAATGAAAAACTGTTTTTT. Amino acids: CASSLGQGSTNEKLFF. The genes are TRBV5-8 and TRBJ1-4; tentatively, D is TRBD1 (5 bases). Germline CDR1 is SGHTS and CDR2 is YDEGEE. The CDR3 totals 16 residues. V dropped 0 bases and J dropped 0 bases, with 9 bases sitting between them.

As to this clone: Distinct nucleotide sequences in the sample also encode this CDR3. This rearrangement joins TRBV5-1 to TRBJ2-7; TRBD1 aligns across 7 bases. Unmatched junction bases numbered 2, after V lost 3 bases and J lost 2 bases. Per germline, CDR1 SGHRS and CDR2 YFSETQ. CDR3 length equals 13 residues. In DNA, the CDR3 is TGCGCCAGCAGCTCGACAGGGACCTACGAGCAGTACTTC. Translating gives CASSSTGTYEQYF.

The chain couples TRBV19 to TRBJ2-2; D unresolved. V lost 5 bases and J 5 bases, leaving 9 bases between the germline ends. The CDR3 covers 13 residues. Germline CDR1 LNHDA, CDR2 SQIVND (reference sequence). The CDR3 coding sequence is TGTGCCAGTAGTTTCACAATTACCGGGGAGCTGTTTTTT. Protein product: CASSFTITGELFF.

The genes are TRBV28 and TRBJ1-6, with 8 bases fitting TRBD1. In germline, CDR1 is MDHEN, CDR2 SYDVKM. J was trimmed by 7 bases and V by 4 bases; bases with no gene match: 3. There are 14 residues in the CDR3. CDR3: CASSSTGGNSPLHF. CDR3 DNA sequence: TGTGCCAGCAGTTCTACAGGGGGGAATTCACCCCTCCACTTT.

The chain joins TRBV27 to TRBJ2-7; 7 nucleotides line up with TRBD2. The CDR3 is 14 amino acids. Unmatched junction bases numbered 7, after V lost 4 bases and J lost 4 bases. Germline values: CDR1 MNHEY, CDR2 SMNVEV (reference sequence). The DNA of the CDR3 is TGTGCCAGCAGTTCCCGCGGGGGAAAGTACGAGCAGTACTTC. This sequence encodes CASSSRGGKYEQYF.

The chain couples TRBV7-3 to TRBJ1-2; 9 nucleotides agree with TRBD1. CDR1 is SGHTA, CDR2 FQGTGA, per germline. This CDR3 has 14 residues. Trimming at V came to 5 bases and at J to 7 bases, leaving 8 bases not matched to a gene. Here the CDR3 reads CASSRSGTGFGYTF. The CDR3 DNA reads TGTGCCAGCAGCCGATCCGGGACAGGGTTTGGCTACACCTTC.

This rearrangement joins TRBV4-1 to TRBJ1-2, with D tentatively TRBD1 (5 bases). The CDR3 covers 13 residues. CDR1 and CDR2 from the germline V gene are MGHRA and YSYEKL. Trimming removed 3 bases at V and 4 bases at J, with 9 bases between. CDR3 residues: CASSHSQGYGYTF. For the CDR3, the DNA is TGCGCCAGCAGCCATTCTCAGGGCTATGGCTACACCTTC.

The J gene is TRBJ2-5, the V gene TRBV2, with 9 positions matching TRBD2. The tail of the sequence fits TRBJ2-7 better, so the J call may be wrong. CDR3 size: 12 residues. The germline V gene encodes CDR1 SNHLY and CDR2 FYNNEI. CDR3 DNA sequence: TGTGCCAGCTTCGCGGGGGGGCACGAGCAGTACTTC. Translation gives CASFAGGHEQYF.

This clone was recorded once. The rearrangement joins TRBV5-1 to TRBJ2-7; D perhaps matches TRBD1 (6 bases). This CDR3 is 15 amino acids long. V was cut by 4 bases and J by 4 bases, with 18 bases left in between. Germline lookup yields CDR1 SGHRS and CDR2 YFSETQ. This CDR3 reads CASSHQDSYEYEQYF. In DNA, the CDR3 is TGCGCCAGCAGCCACCAGGACAGCTACGAGTACGAGCAGTACTTC.